The 8 T cell receptor beta chains reported below all come from one sample, sequenced in a study of blood T cells in healthy people across ages. Together with a sample-barcoded 5' primer, a J-beta primer mix was included in a second PCR lasting about 6 to 11 cycles. A single record per CDR3 protein comes from TCRdb applying MiXCR to the 5' RACE reads. The table has roughly 1,300,000 distinct CDR3 sequences, roughly 59% seen once. The sequenced sample was blood. The receptor source for this set is a man younger than 30 in good health.

This clonotype was counted once. V usage is TRBV27 and J usage is TRBJ1-2; D remains ambiguous. Looked up from germline, CDR1 is MNHEY and CDR2 is SMNVEV (reference sequence). The V and J ends lost 8 bases and 4 bases respectively, with 20 bases between them. CDR3 size: 15 residues. The CDR3 region has the DNA TGTGCCAGCTCCCCGCGTCCAGAGGGTGGCTATGGCTACACCTTC. Translated, it gives CASSPRPEGGYGYTF.

The rearrangement links TRBV20-1 to TRBJ1-5; D is perhaps TRBD1 (5 bases). CDR3 length equals 10 residues. CDR1 DFQATT and CDR2 SNEGSKA come from the germline V gene (reference sequence). Trimming stripped 4 bases from V and 14 bases from J, with 12 bases between. The CDR3 sequence is CSAKGTLEHF. The CDR3 DNA follows: TGCAGTGCTAAAGGGACGTTGGAGCATTTT.

The gene calls are TRBV15 and TRBJ1-1; no clear D gene. V was shortened by 1 base and J by 11 bases, with 8 bases between the two germline ends. Looked up from germline, CDR1 is LNHNV and CDR2 is YYDKDF (reference sequence). This CDR3 is built from 11 residues. The CDR3 loop reads CATSRGTGAFF. The CDR3 DNA is TGTGCCACCAGCAGAGGAACCGGGGCTTTCTTT. The variable domain in full, completed from reference TRBV15 and TRBJ1-1, reads DAMVIQNPRYQVTQFGKPVTLSCSQTLNHNVMYWYQQKSSQAPKLLFHYYDKDFNNEADTPDNFQSRRPNTSFCFLDIRSPGLGDTAMYLCATSRGTGAFFGQGTRLTVV.

The chain uses TRBV4-3 and TRBJ1-2; D remains unclear. CDR1 LGHNA and CDR2 YSLEER come from the germline V gene. Trimming stripped 0 bases from V and 4 bases from J, with 12 bases between. This CDR3 is 15 amino acids long. CDR3 loop: CASSQEVDWGYGYTF. Written as DNA, the CDR3 is TGCGCCAGCAGCCAAGAGGTTGACTGGGGCTATGGCTACACCTTC.

This rearrangement joins TRBV21-1 to TRBJ1-6; TRBD1 is the table's D call and was not checked against the DNA. TRBV21-1 corresponds to a pseudogene. The length of the CDR3 is 15 residues. CDR3 in DNA: TGTGCCAGCAGCAAAGGTTCAGGCGCTCATTCACCCCTCCACTTT. Amino acids: CASSKGSGAHSPLHF.

The chain carries TRBV7-9 and TRBJ2-1; the D is unclear. The germline CDR1 and CDR2 sequences are SEHNR and FQNEAQ (reference sequence). The CDR3 length is 13 residues. V was clipped by 4 bases and J by 10 bases, with 14 bases between them. CDR3 sequence reads: CASSSHVYYEQFF. Here the CDR3 DNA reads TGTGCCAGCAGCTCGCATGTTTACTACGAGCAGTTCTTC.

CDR3 in DNA: TGCAGTGCTAGAGTAGGGCTAGTCCCCCATGAGCAGTTCTTC. Translating gives CSARVGLVPHEQFF. The chain joins TRBV20-1 to TRBJ2-1; D uncertain. V lost 1 base, J lost 8 bases, and 15 bases lay in between. Germline V gene sequence: CDR1 DFQATT, CDR2 SNEGSKA (reference sequence). This CDR3 contains 14 residues.

In this sample, this clonotype turned up a few times. The chain couples TRBV12-3 or TRBV12-4 to TRBJ2-3; the D gene could be TRBD1 or TRBD2 (5 bases each). The CDR3 sequence is 12 residues long. Trimming left V 5 bases short and J 6 bases short, with 9 bases between. The CDR3 spells CASSRQRDTQYF. DNA of the CDR3: TGTGCCAGCAGTAGACAGCGGGATACGCAGTATTTT.